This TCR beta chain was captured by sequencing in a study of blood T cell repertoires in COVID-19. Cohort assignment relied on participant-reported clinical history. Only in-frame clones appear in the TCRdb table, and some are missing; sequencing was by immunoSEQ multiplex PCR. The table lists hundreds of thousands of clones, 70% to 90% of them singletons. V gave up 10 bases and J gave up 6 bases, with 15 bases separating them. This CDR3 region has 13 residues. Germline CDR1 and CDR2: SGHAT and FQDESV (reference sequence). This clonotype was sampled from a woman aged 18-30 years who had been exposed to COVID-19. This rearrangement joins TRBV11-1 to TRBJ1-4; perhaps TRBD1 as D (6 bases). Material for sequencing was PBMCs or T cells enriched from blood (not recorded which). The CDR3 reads CATRGSKDEKLFF. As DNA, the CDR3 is TGTGCCACCAGGGGCAGTAAGGATGAAAAACTGTTTTTT.